The 18 T cell receptor delta chains given below trace back to one sample, sequenced in a study of Vδ1+ human thymocytes. RNA was extracted from the cells and then reverse transcribed. CDR3 amplicons came from multiplex PCR with pooled V-gene forward and constant-region reverse primers. TCRdb fed the multiplex PCR reads to CATT. The sample has fewer than 90,000 delta-chain clones; around 35% are singletons. Which antigens these TCRs recognize remains unknown. Whole-study results and caveats: Thymic TRG and TRD repertoires appeared highly polyclonal.

Material: Vdelta1+ gamma-delta thymocytes from the thymus. As to subset: FACS-sorted CD3+ TCRalphabeta- TCRVdelta1+ TCRVdelta2- thymocytes. These receptors came from a boy in the first two years of life who had congenital heart surgery.

A few counts support this clone. J is TRDJ1 and V is TRDV1, with 12 bases fitting TRDD3. The CDR3 consists of 17 residues. V trimming: 1 base; J trimming: 7 bases; junction bases outside the gene matches: 10. Per the germline V gene, CDR1 is TSWWSYY and CDR2 is QGS. CDR3 in amino acids: CALGEPTYWGIQAKLIF. Here the CDR3 DNA reads TGTGCTCTTGGGGAACCTACGTACTGGGGGATACAAGCTAAACTCATCTTT.

This sequence joins TRDV1 and TRDJ1, with 12 bases lining up with TRDD3. This CDR3 contains 23 residues. In germline, CDR1 is TSWWSYY, CDR2 QGS. The V and J ends lost 0 bases and 3 bases, in that order; junction bases with no gene match: 23. The CDR3 sequence is CALGELPSDRVLGDTYNSDKLIF. DNA for the CDR3: TGTGCTCTTGGGGAACTTCCGTCCGATCGGGTTCTGGGGGATACGTATAACTCCGATAAACTCATCTTT.

The chain is built from TRDV1 and TRDJ1, with 9 bases aligning to TRDD3. With V trimmed by 4 bases and J by 3 bases, 18 bases remained unmatched. The CDR3 contains 19 residues. Germline CDR1 TSWWSYY, CDR2 QGS. CDR3 amino acids: CALGGILGLGDQTPDKLIF. The CDR3 DNA reads TGTGCTCTTGGGGGTATCCTCGGACTGGGGGACCAAACCCCCGATAAACTCATCTTT.

This clone occurred a few times. The genes are TRDV1 and TRDJ1; 8 bases align to TRDD3. This CDR3 is 18 amino acids long. The V and J ends lost 8 bases and 0 bases, in that order; junction bases with no gene match: 17. From germline, CDR1 is TSWWSYY and CDR2 QGS. Here the CDR3 reads CALHPLVSGGANTDKLIF. The CDR3 DNA reads TGTGCTCTTCACCCCCTTGTATCTGGGGGAGCCAACACCGATAAACTCATCTTT.

This rearrangement joins TRDV1 to TRDJ1, with D possibly being TRDD3 (5 bases). Germline V CDR1 and CDR2: TSWWSYY, QGS. This CDR3 comprises 19 residues. Trimming stripped 1 base from V and 1 base from J, with 22 bases between. CDR3 loop: CALGEPLDVARGSTDKLIF. CDR3 sequence (DNA): TGTGCTCTTGGGGAACCCCTCGACGTGGCCCGGGGGTCCACCGATAAACTCATCTTT.

The rearrangement uses TRDV1 and TRDJ1; 9 nucleotides match TRDD3. The germline CDR1 and CDR2 sequences are TSWWSYY and QGS. The CDR3 runs to 16 residues. V lost 4 bases to trimming and J lost 0 bases; unmatched junction nucleotides: 6. CDR3 protein: CALGGGGYKYTDKLIF. The CDR3 region has the DNA TGTGCTCTTGGGGGTGGGGGATATAAGTACACCGATAAACTCATCTTT.

V and J are TRDV1 and TRDJ1, with 13 bases aligning to TRDD3. Germline values: CDR1 TSWWSYY, CDR2 QGS. The ends lost 2 bases at V and 0 bases at J; junction bases unmatched: 21. This CDR3 spans 23 amino acids. As DNA, the CDR3 is TGTGCTCTTGGGGAAAACCCTCCCTCCCCTGCAGTACTGGGGGATACGGACACCGATAAACTCATCTTT. Amino acids: CALGENPPSPAVLGDTDTDKLIF.

This clone was observed a handful of times. The chain is built from TRDV2 and TRDJ1; the D gene is possibly TRDD3 (6 bases). The CDR3 runs 17 residues. Trimming stripped 1 base from V and 0 bases from J, with 17 bases between. Germline V CDR1 and CDR2: GEAIGNYY, EKD. The CDR3 spells CACDTAGGPLYTDKLIF. Written as DNA, the CDR3 is TGTGCCTGTGACACGGCCGGGGGACCCCTTTACACCGATAAACTCATCTTT.

This clone is termed medium-sized. This rearrangement joins TRDV2 to TRDJ1, with 9 bases identical to TRDD3. V gave up 5 bases and J gave up 1 base; unmatched junction bases: 19. CDR1 and CDR2 from the germline V gene are GEAIGNYY and EKD. The CDR3 sequence is 19 residues long. The chain's CDR3 is CACVPQVLGDSGGTDKLIF. The CDR3 nucleotides read TGTGCCTGTGTCCCACAAGTACTGGGGGACTCAGGGGGCACCGATAAACTCATCTTT.

V and J are TRDV1 and TRDJ1; TRDD2 is a possible D gene (5 bases). The ends were cut back, 4 bases at V and 0 bases at J, with 18 bases in the middle. CDR1 and CDR2 (germline): TSWWSYY, QGS. This CDR3 has 17 amino acids. The chain's CDR3 is CALGGHPSPRYTDKLIF. CDR3 coding DNA: TGTGCTCTTGGGGGACACCCTTCTCCGCGGTACACCGATAAACTCATCTTT.

J is TRDJ1 and V is TRDV1, with 9 bases matching TRDD2. Germline CDR1 and CDR2: TSWWSYY and QGS. The CDR3 is 20 residues long. V shed 1 base, J shed 3 bases, and the junction held 18 bases outside the gene matches. CDR3 region: CALGEPSFLRGYEGSDKLIF. CDR3 bases: TGTGCTCTTGGGGAACCTTCCTTCCTACGAGGATACGAGGGATCCGATAAACTCATCTTT.

This clone was seen more than once but under ten times. This chain uses TRDV1 with TRDJ1; 7 bases line up with TRDD3. Germline loops: CDR1 TSWWSYY, CDR2 QGS. The CDR3 contains 19 residues. After removal of 5 bases from V and 5 bases from J, the junction contained 23 bases not matched to a gene. CDR3 protein: CALGTQAFPRPGGGDKLIF. DNA of the CDR3: TGTGCTCTTGGGACTCAGGCCTTTCCAAGACCTGGGGGTGGTGATAAACTCATCTTT.

The chain recombines TRDV1 with TRDJ1; TRDD3 matches 7 bases. Germline CDR1 reads TSWWSYY; CDR2 reads QGS. The CDR3 runs to 24 residues. V shed 5 bases and J 0 bases; nucleotides not matched to a gene: 33. The CDR3 here is CALGTSSPGLDTGDLVCYTDKLIF. The CDR3 DNA sequence: TGTGCTCTTGGGACCTCCTCTCCTGGGTTGGACACTGGGGATCTCGTTTGCTACACCGATAAACTCATCTTT.

The chain is built from TRDV1 and TRDJ1; 12 positions agree with TRDD3. Germline CDR1 reads TSWWSYY; CDR2 reads QGS. V gave up 6 bases and J gave up 0 bases; unmatched junction bases: 20. The CDR3 is made up of 21 amino acids. The CDR3 DNA sequence: TGTGCTCTTGGCGGCCCACCCTGTCTGGGGGATACGTTCCCGTACACCGATAAACTCATCTTT. Amino acids: CALGGPPCLGDTFPYTDKLIF.

The rearrangement uses TRDV1 and TRDJ1; TRDD3 might be the D (6 bases). The CDR3 length is 16 residues. The V gene lost 1 base and the J gene lost 4 bases, with 16 bases spanning the gap. Germline V CDR1 and CDR2: TSWWSYY, QGS. The chain's CDR3 is CALGERRWGLDDKLIF. DNA for the CDR3: TGTGCTCTTGGGGAACGACGGTGGGGATTAGACGATAAACTCATCTTT.

The V and J genes are TRDV1 and TRDJ1; TRDD2 aligns across 8 bases. CDR1 is TSWWSYY, CDR2 QGS, per germline. Trimming cost V 2 bases and J 2 bases; bases outside gene matches: 13. This CDR3 is 18 amino acids long. The CDR3 DNA is TGTGCTCTTGGGGAAGTCTTCCTACCTCATATTGTTACCGATAAACTCATCTTT. Translating it yields CALGEVFLPHIVTDKLIF.

Of note for this clone: This specimen includes other DNA sequences encoding the same CDR3. The V call is TRDV2, the J call TRDJ1; TRDD2 or TRDD3 may be the D gene (6 bases each). Germline lookup yields CDR1 GEAIGNYY and CDR2 EKD. The CDR3 spans 19 residues. CDR3 DNA sequence: TGTGCGACGGGCCCTACAAGTCTTCCTGGGGCATTCCACACCGATAAACTCATCTTT. This codes for CATGPTSLPGAFHTDKLIF.

The rearrangement links TRDV1 to TRDJ1, with D possibly matching TRDD2 (6 bases). This CDR3 comprises 18 residues. Germline V gives CDR1 TSWWSYY, CDR2 QGS. V shed 0 bases and J shed 0 bases, with 17 bases lying between them. The CDR3 DNA follows: TGTGCTCTTGGGGAACTGGTCCTACGAGCTACGTACACCGATAAACTCATCTTT. As protein: CALGELVLRATYTDKLIF.